These 21 T cell receptor beta chains share one sample of origin, sequenced in a study of regulatory T cells in long-lasting Graves disease. Combining iRepertoire HTBI primers with Arm-PCR of CDR3 regions, the authors built TCR beta libraries. TCRdb reanalysed the multiplex PCR reads using MiXCR and keeps one entry per CDR3 protein. The table includes roughly 440,000 distinct CDR3 sequences, about 16% detected once. Time point described: newly diagnosed GD, antithyroid drugs for less than 3 months. Extracted RNA from PBMCs served as the source of the TCR library. The same data also went into a second study, on T cells in Graves' hyperthyroidism and ophthalmopathy.

The material sequenced was peripheral blood mononuclear cells (PBMCs), taken at new diagnosis, from a patient treated with antithyroid drugs. These receptors came from a woman aged 18-29 years with Graves disease.

The table lists this clonotype with many counts. The V call is TRBV7-9, the J call TRBJ1-2, with TRBD1 matching 7 bases. Germline V gives CDR1 SEHNR, CDR2 FQNEAQ (reference sequence). The V gene end was trimmed by 0 bases and the J gene end by 2 bases; junction bases not matched to a gene: 3. This CDR3 has 15 residues. This CDR3 reads CASSLAAGQNYGYTF. The CDR3 bases are TGTGCCAGCAGCTTAGCAGCGGGACAGAACTATGGCTACACCTTC.

This clonotype came up many times. The rearrangement links TRBV20-1 to TRBJ1-2; the D is unclear. Germline V lookup: CDR1 DFQATT, CDR2 SNEGSKA (reference sequence). V was shortened by 3 bases and J by 4 bases, with 12 bases between the two germline ends. The CDR3 sequence is 13 residues long. CDR3 in amino acids: CSARSRLSYGYTF. DNA of the CDR3: TGCAGTGCTAGGTCGCGACTTAGCTATGGCTACACCTTC.

This clonotype was recorded a few times. V usage is TRBV14 and J usage is TRBJ2-1; D might be TRBD1 (5 bases). The CDR3 is made up of 14 amino acids. Trimming shortened V by 0 bases and J by 4 bases, and 7 bases separated the two germline ends. Germline V lookup: CDR1 SGHDN, CDR2 FVKESK. The CDR3 loop reads CASSQERGYNEQFF. The DNA for the CDR3 is TGTGCCAGCAGCCAAGAAAGGGGTTACAATGAGCAGTTCTTC.

This clonotype was found many times. V gene TRBV7-3 combines with J gene TRBJ2-3; a possible D gene is TRBD1 (6 bases). V was shortened by 5 bases and J by 4 bases, with 19 bases between the two germline ends. Germline assignment: CDR1 SGHTA and CDR2 FQGTGA. The CDR3 extends over 16 amino acids. The CDR3 sequence: CASSLMWAGVADTQYF. The CDR3 DNA is TGTGCCAGCAGCCTTATGTGGGCAGGGGTAGCAGATACGCAGTATTTT.

In this sample, this clonotype turned up many times. V is TRBV28 and J is TRBJ1-2, with 9 bases matching TRBD1. Germline values: CDR1 MDHEN, CDR2 SYDVKM. V lost 4 bases and J lost 6; bases outside the gene matches: 6. CDR3 length: 14 residues. DNA for the CDR3: TGTGCCAGCAGTTCTCCGGGACAGGGAAATGGCTACACCTTC. It is translated as CASSSPGQGNGYTF.

The sample holds many counts of this clonotype. This rearrangement joins TRBV20-1 to TRBJ2-1, with unresolved D. This CDR3 spans 14 amino acids. Germline CDR1 reads DFQATT; CDR2 reads SNEGSKA (reference sequence). V was pared by 4 bases and J by 4 bases, with 14 bases between. CDR3 amino acids: CSAIDPKAYNEQFF. DNA for the CDR3: TGCAGTGCTATTGATCCAAAAGCGTACAATGAGCAGTTCTTC.

This clonotype was seen at least ten times. This chain connects TRBV3-1 to TRBJ2-5; 9 bases are a match to TRBD1. Germline trimming cut 4 bases from V and 2 bases from J; bases unmatched to any gene: 11. The CDR3 sequence is 17 residues long. Germline V gene sequence: CDR1 LGHDT, CDR2 YNNKEL (reference sequence). CDR3 protein: CASSPHFGQGTQETQYF. CDR3 in DNA: TGTGCCAGCAGCCCCCACTTCGGACAGGGGACACAAGAGACCCAGTACTTC.

This clonotype was observed at least ten times. The rearrangement joins TRBV5-1 to TRBJ2-1; D tentatively reads TRBD1 or TRBD2 (5 bases each). Germline-derived CDR1 and CDR2 are SGHRS and YFSETQ. This CDR3 region has 15 residues. Trimming pared 3 bases from V and 1 base from J, leaving 11 bases between. For the CDR3, the DNA is TGCGCCAGCAGCTCCGGGACGGAGTCCTACAATGAGCAGTTCTTC. This translates into CASSSGTESYNEQFF. Complete variable domain (other parts from reference TRBV5-1 and TRBJ2-1): KAGVTQTPRYLIKTRGQQVTLSCSPISGHRSVSWYQQTPGQGLQFLFEYFSETQRNKGNFPGRFSGRQFSNSRSEMNVSTLELGDSALYLCASSSGTESYNEQFFGPGTRLTVL.

The chain uses TRBV29-1 and TRBJ2-1, with TRBD2 identical over 10 bases. There are 16 residues in the CDR3. Losses at the gene ends were 0 bases for V and 2 bases for J; bases not matched to a gene: 4. Germline V gene data show CDR1 as SQVTM and CDR2 as ANQGSEA. The CDR3 nucleotides read TGCAGCGTTGAAGATCGAACTAGCGGGACCTACAATGAGCAGTTCTTC. Protein: CSVEDRTSGTYNEQFF.

This clonotype was observed a few times. One end of the junction varies from germline; a read error may be responsible. V usage is TRBV20-1 and J usage is TRBJ2-3; D gene ambiguous. This CDR3 has 11 residues. The germline V gene encodes CDR1 DFQATT and CDR2 SNEGSKA (reference sequence). The CDR3 loop reads CGARATDTQYF. In DNA, the CDR3 is TGCGGTGCTAGGGCCACAGATACGCAGTATTTT.

This clonotype was seen many times. V is TRBV7-2 and J is TRBJ2-7; perhaps TRBD2 as D (6 bases). Germline V gene data show CDR1 as SGHTA and CDR2 as FQGNSA. V was clipped by 5 bases and J by 5 bases, with 25 bases between them. There are 17 residues in the CDR3. In nucleotides, the CDR3 is TGTGCCAGCAGCACCGAACCCAAGTCCCTTAGACTAGACGAGCAGTACTTC. Translation gives CASSTEPKSLRLDEQYF.

The rearrangement joins TRBV28 to TRBJ1-6; a possible D gene is TRBD1 (6 bases). The germline CDR1 and CDR2 sequences are MDHEN and SYDVKM. Trimming removed 5 bases at V and 8 bases at J, with 16 bases between. This CDR3 contains 15 residues. CDR3 sequence (DNA): TGTGCCAGCAGTGTCACCGGGACAATGGATTCACCCCTCCACTTT. This sequence encodes CASSVTGTMDSPLHF.

The gene calls are TRBV6-2 or TRBV6-3 and TRBJ2-7; 11 bases align to TRBD2. Germline V gene data show CDR1 as MNHEY and CDR2 as SVGEGT. The CDR3 contains 14 residues. V dropped 6 bases and J dropped 4; count of bases not matched to a gene: 5. CDR3 DNA sequence: TGTGCCAGCAGCACTAGCGGGAGTCAGTACGAGCAGTACTTC. It encodes CASSTSGSQYEQYF.

This clonotype was found many times. V is TRBV3-1 and J is TRBJ1-3; D not resolved. V shed 3 bases and J shed 0 bases, with 6 bases lying between them. CDR1 is LGHDT, CDR2 YNNKEL, per germline (reference sequence). This CDR3 is built from 14 residues. CDR3 protein: CASSQLSSGNTIYF. The DNA for the CDR3 is TGTGCCAGCAGCCAGCTGAGCTCTGGAAACACCATATATTTT.

This clonotype was recorded many times. The rearrangement links TRBV20-1 to TRBJ2-5; perhaps TRBD2 as D (5 bases). Germline V gene data show CDR1 as DFQATT and CDR2 as SNEGSKA (reference sequence). The germline V and J ends were trimmed by 6 bases and 3 bases, with 5 bases remaining between them. CDR3 length: 10 amino acids. CDR3 region: CSAGEETQYF. CDR3 bases: TGCAGTGCGGGAGAAGAGACCCAGTACTTC.

A few counts support this clonotype. This rearrangement joins TRBV5-4 to TRBJ2-4; tentatively, D is TRBD1 or TRBD2 (5 bases each). Trimming cost V 2 bases and J 5 bases, with 14 bases left between them. Germline loops: CDR1 SGHNT, CDR2 YYREEE (reference sequence). The CDR3 loop spans 15 amino acids. The CDR3 DNA sequence: TGTGCCAGCAGCTTTGGGGGTCCTGTCGAAAACATTCAGTACTTC. It specifies CASSFGGPVENIQYF.

This clonotype was counted ten times or more. This chain connects TRBV20-1 to TRBJ2-3; 9 nucleotides match TRBD2. CDR3 length equals 17 residues. The ends lost 3 bases at V and 2 bases at J; junction bases unmatched: 12. Germline V gene data show CDR1 as DFQATT and CDR2 as SNEGSKA (reference sequence). The CDR3, as DNA: TGCAGTGCTAGTTTGTTTCTTGCTAGCGGGACCACAGATACGCAGTATTTT. This gives the protein CSASLFLASGTTDTQYF.

The table lists this clonotype with many counts. The chain carries TRBV6-2 or TRBV6-3 and TRBJ1-1; D is uncertain. The CDR3 consists of 13 residues. Germline CDR1 MNHEY, CDR2 SVGEGT. Deletions cut 2 bases from V and 5 bases from J, with 9 bases between. CDR3 residues: CASSYTDGTEAFF. For the CDR3, the DNA is TGTGCCAGCAGTTACACCGACGGAACTGAAGCTTTCTTT.

The table lists this clonotype with many counts. V is TRBV29-1 and J is TRBJ2-3; 8 bases line up with TRBD2. CDR3 length: 17 residues. Germline values: CDR1 SQVTM, CDR2 ANQGSEA. Trimming took 3 bases from V and 0 from J; bases not matched to a gene: 11. The DNA for the CDR3 is TGCAGCGTTGACGGCGGGAGGAAAACCCCTAGCACAGATACGCAGTATTTT. Encoded protein: CSVDGGRKTPSTDTQYF.

This clonotype was seen at least ten times. V is TRBV6-1 and J is TRBJ2-3, with D perhaps matching TRBD2 (5 bases). Germline values: CDR1 MNHNS, CDR2 SASEGT. CDR3 size: 14 residues. V lost 6 bases to trimming and J lost 2 bases, with 12 bases between them. The chain's CDR3 is CASRWGVATDTQYF. The CDR3 region has the DNA TGTGCCAGCAGGTGGGGAGTAGCCACAGATACGCAGTATTTT.

This clonotype was observed many times. The V and J genes are TRBV20-1 and TRBJ2-7; the D gene is possibly TRBD1 (5 bases). Germline CDR1 and CDR2: DFQATT and SNEGSKA (reference sequence). This CDR3 is built from 14 residues. Deletions cut 5 bases from V and 1 base from J, with 15 bases between. The CDR3 spells CSAPRQLLSYEQYF. CDR3 bases: TGCAGTGCTCCCAGACAGCTCCTATCCTACGAGCAGTACTTC.